This T cell receptor beta chain appears in the sequencing data of a study of T cell responses to AZD1222 COVID-19 vaccine. Findings and limits, study-wide: It was only 6 or 7 AZD1222 recipients who were seropositive at baseline.

Only in-frame clones appear in the TCRdb table, and some are missing; sequencing was by immunoSEQ multiplex PCR. The table shows more than 120,000 clones, with around 94% occurring only once. This clone occurred once. What it binds is unknown. This receptor was obtained from an adult who received the AZD1222 COVID-19 vaccine. The sequencing here drew on peripheral blood, taken 28 days after the second AZD1222 dose.

This chain's CDR3 is CASTSSRGSTEAFF. The CDR3 DNA reads TGCGCCAGCACCTCCAGTAGGGGAAGCACTGAAGCTTTCTTT. This chain joins TRBV5-1 and TRBJ1-1; perhaps TRBD1 as D (5 bases). Germline assignment: CDR1 SGHRS and CDR2 YFSETQ. CDR3 length equals 14 residues. The V end lost 6 bases, the J end lost 4 bases, and 16 bases lay between the germline ends.